The next 6 T cell receptor beta chains were all read from a single sample in a study of blood T cell repertoires in COVID-19. The repertoire was sequenced with immunoSEQ multiplex PCR; TCRdb's copy has only in-frame clones and lacks some. Among about 85,000 clones listed, approximately 79% were seen once. The specimen sequenced was peripheral blood. The receptor set was obtained from a man aged 70 or older with acute or convalescent COVID-19.

The chain couples TRBV27 to TRBJ2-7; D may be TRBD1 (6 bases). The V end lost 4 bases, the J end lost 4 bases, and 17 bases lay between the germline ends. The CDR3 totals 15 residues. Germline lookup yields CDR1 MNHEY and CDR2 SMNVEV (reference sequence). DNA of the CDR3: TGTGCCAGCAGTTACGCCTGGGGGCCCGAGTACGAGCAGTACTTC. It is translated as CASSYAWGPEYEQYF.

The chain uses TRBV6-1 and TRBJ2-7; D may be TRBD1 (5 bases). V gave up 2 bases and J gave up 1 base, with 15 bases separating them. Germline V gene data show CDR1 as MNHNS and CDR2 as SASEGT. The CDR3 runs to 16 residues. CDR3: CASSEIDQGPSYEQYF. Here the CDR3 DNA reads TGTGCCAGCAGTGAAATAGACCAGGGCCCATCCTACGAGCAGTACTTC.

This clone was counted a few times. This rearrangement joins TRBV7-9 to TRBJ2-7, with D perhaps TRBD1 (5 bases). Germline CDR1 is SEHNR and CDR2 is FQNEAQ (reference sequence). The CDR3 totals 14 residues. V dropped 5 bases and J dropped 5 bases, with 16 bases sitting between them. Written as DNA, the CDR3 is TGTGCCAGCAGCAAGACGAAGGGGTTACACGAGCAGTACTTC. It translates to CASSKTKGLHEQYF.

This clone was seen only a few times. The genes are TRBV13 and TRBJ1-6; D possibly corresponds to TRBD1 (6 bases). V was shortened by 4 bases and J by 7 bases, with 20 bases between the two germline ends. Per germline, CDR1 PRHDT and CDR2 FYEKMQ (reference sequence). The CDR3 length is 17 residues. CDR3 sequence (DNA): TGTGCCAGCAGCTCCTTGGAGGCAGGGGAGTTGAATTCACCCCTCCACTTT. This codes for CASSSLEAGELNSPLHF.

The rearrangement links TRBV10-2 to TRBJ2-4, with D perhaps TRBD1 (6 bases). The length of the CDR3 is 16 residues. The V end was cut by 0 bases, the J end by 3 bases, with 12 bases between. CDR1 and CDR2 (germline): WSHSY, SAAADI. The DNA for the CDR3 is TGCGCCAGCAGTGAGTCGCAGGGGCTCGGCAAAAACATTCAGTACTTC. It yields the protein CASSESQGLGKNIQYF.

The chain combines TRBV7-9 with TRBJ2-5; D might be TRBD1 (6 bases). Germline CDR1 reads SEHNR; CDR2 reads FQNEAQ (reference sequence). The CDR3 is 16 amino acids. The V and J ends lost 4 bases and 2 bases respectively, with 17 bases between them. The CDR3 loop reads CASSSRIQGRQETQYF. Here the CDR3 DNA reads TGTGCCAGCAGCTCCCGAATACAGGGTAGGCAAGAGACCCAGTACTTC.